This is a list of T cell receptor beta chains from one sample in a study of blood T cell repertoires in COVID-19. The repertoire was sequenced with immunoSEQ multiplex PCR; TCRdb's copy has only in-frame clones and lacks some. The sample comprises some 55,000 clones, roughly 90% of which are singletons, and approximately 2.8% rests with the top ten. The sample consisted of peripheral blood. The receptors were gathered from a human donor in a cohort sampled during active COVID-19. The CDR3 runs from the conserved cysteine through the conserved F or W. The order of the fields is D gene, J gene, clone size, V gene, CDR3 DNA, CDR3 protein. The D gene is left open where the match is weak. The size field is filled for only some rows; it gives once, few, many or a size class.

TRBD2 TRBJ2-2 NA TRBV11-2 TGTGCCAGCAGCCCCGGACTAGCCTCCGGGGAGCTGTTTTTT CASSPGLASGELFF
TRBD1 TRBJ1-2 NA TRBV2 TGTGCCAGCAGTGAAGTCTTGCAAGGGGGCGGCTATGGCTACACCTTC CASSEVLQGGGYGYTF
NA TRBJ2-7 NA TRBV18 TGTGCCAGCTCAATTATCGAGCAGTACTTC CASSIIEQYF
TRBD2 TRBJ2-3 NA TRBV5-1 TGCGCCAGCAGCTTGGGTCGAGCGGGGGGCGGAGATACGCAGTATTTT CASSLGRAGGGDTQYF
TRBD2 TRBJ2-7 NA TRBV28 TGTGCCAGCCACGGGGTAGCGGGAGAGGTTCGCTCCTACGAGCAGTACTTC CASHGVAGEVRSYEQYF
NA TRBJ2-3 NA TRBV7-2 TGTGCCAGCAGCCGGACAGTGAACACAGATACGCAGTATTTT CASSRTVNTDTQYF
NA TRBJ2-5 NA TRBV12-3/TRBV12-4 TGTGCCAGCAGTTTGGCAGAGACCCAGTACTTC CASSLAETQYF
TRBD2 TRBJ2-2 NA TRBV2 TGTGCCAGCACCCTCTTACCTAGCGGTACCGGGGAGCTGTTTTTT CASTLLPSGTGELFF
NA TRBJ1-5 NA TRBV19 TGTGCCAGTAGCGACTTTATACGCAATCAGCCCCAGCATTTT CASSDFIRNQPQHF
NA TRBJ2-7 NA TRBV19 TGTGCCAGTAGTCCCGCGGCCCCCGGGTCCTACGAGCAGTACTTC CASSPAAPGSYEQYF
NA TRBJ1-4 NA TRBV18 TGTGCCAGCTCCGAAGGGAAGGCGGGGGAAGCCGAAAAACTGTTTTTT CASSEGKAGEAEKLFF
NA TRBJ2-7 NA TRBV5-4 TGTGCCAGCAGCCCGTTGGAGGGCGAGCAGTACTTC CASSPLEGEQYF
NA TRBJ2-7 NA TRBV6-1 TGTGCCAGCAGTGAATGGAGGGCCTACGAGCAGTACTTC CASSEWRAYEQYF
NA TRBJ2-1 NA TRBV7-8 TGTGCCAGCAGCCCTAGATGGACACCGCACAATGAGCAGTTCTTC CASSPRWTPHNEQFF
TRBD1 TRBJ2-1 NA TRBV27 TGTGCCAGCAGTTTATGGACAGGGCCAAATGAGCAGTTCTTC CASSLWTGPNEQFF
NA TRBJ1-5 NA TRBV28 TGTGCCAGCACCAGGGGTGGCAGCAATCAGCCCCAGCATTTT CASTRGGSNQPQHF
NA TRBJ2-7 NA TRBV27 TGTGCCAGCAGTTTATTTCAGGGCTACGAGCAGTACTTC CASSLFQGYEQYF
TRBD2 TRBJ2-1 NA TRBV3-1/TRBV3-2 TGTGCCAGCAGCCAAGACCCTCCAGCGGGGGGGCACCCTGAGCAGTTCTTC CASSQDPPAGGHPEQFF
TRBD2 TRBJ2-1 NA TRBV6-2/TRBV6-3 TGTGCCAGCAGCCAACGACTAGCGGGGGGGGGTGAGCAGTTCTTC CASSQRLAGGGEQFF
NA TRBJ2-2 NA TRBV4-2 TGTGCCAGCAGCCAAGCGCAGGGCACCGGGGAGCTGTTTTTT CASSQAQGTGELFF
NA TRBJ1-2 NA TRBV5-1 TGCGCCAGCAGCTCGCCGGGTGAGACCTATGGCTACACCTTC CASSSPGETYGYTF
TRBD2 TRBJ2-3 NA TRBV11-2 TGTGCCAGCAGCTTAGGAGGAGCGGGGCCACCAGATACGCAGTATTTT CASSLGGAGPPDTQYF
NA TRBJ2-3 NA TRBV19 TGTGCCAGTAGTATGATTATCTGGGGGGGGCCCACAGATACGCAGTATTTT CASSMIIWGGPTDTQYF
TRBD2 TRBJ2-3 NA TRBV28 TGTGCCAGCAGTCCGGGGGGATCGGGGGGCACAGATACGCAGTATTTT CASSPGGSGGTDTQYF
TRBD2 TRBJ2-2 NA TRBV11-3 TGTGCCAGCACTCCTGGGACTAGCCCCCATAACGGGGAGCTGTTTTTT CASTPGTSPHNGELFF
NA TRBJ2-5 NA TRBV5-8 TGTGCCAGCAGCTTTTTTCTAGGGAGCCAAGAGACCCAGTACTTC CASSFFLGSQETQYF
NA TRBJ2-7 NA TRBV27 TGTGCCAGCAGCCACGGTGGCGAGCAGTACTTC CASSHGGEQYF
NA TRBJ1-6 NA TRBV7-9 TGTGCCAGCAGTTTTAGTCTTAATTCACCCCTCCACTTT CASSFSLNSPLHF
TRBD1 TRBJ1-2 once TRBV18 TGTGCCAGCTCACCACGGGACAGCGAAGGGGGCTACACCTTC CASSPRDSEGGYTF
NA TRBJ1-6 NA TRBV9 TGTGCCAGCAGCGTAGATAGCTCCTATAATTCACCCCTCCACTTT CASSVDSSYNSPLHF
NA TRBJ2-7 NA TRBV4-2 TGTGCCAGCAGCCAAGAAGGTAGCGGACCTGACGAGCAGTACTTC CASSQEGSGPDEQYF
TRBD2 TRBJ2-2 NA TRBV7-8 TGTGCCAGCAGCTTAAACGGGCTAGCGGGGACCGGGGAGCTGTTTTTT CASSLNGLAGTGELFF
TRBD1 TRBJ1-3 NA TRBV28 TGTGCCAGCGGCCCCAGGGGGCATCTCTCTGGAAACACCATATATTTT CASGPRGHLSGNTIYF
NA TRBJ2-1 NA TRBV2 TGTGCCAGCAGTGAAGGCAGGACAAGCTCCTACAATGAGCAGTTCTTC CASSEGRTSSYNEQFF
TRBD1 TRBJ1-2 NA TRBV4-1 TGCGCCAGCAGCCAAGAATTCGCCGGGACAGGGGCCTATGGCTACACCTTC CASSQEFAGTGAYGYTF
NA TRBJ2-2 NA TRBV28 TGTGCCAGCCAGGGGGGTGACACCGGGGAGCTGTTTTTT CASQGGDTGELFF
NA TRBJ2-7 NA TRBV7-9 TGTGCCAGCAGCGAATCAGGGGACGAGCAGTACTTC CASSESGDEQYF
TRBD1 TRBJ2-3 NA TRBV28 TGTGCCAGCACCGGACAGGGCACGCAGTATTTT CASTGQGTQYF
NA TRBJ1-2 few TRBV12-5 TGTGCTAGTGGTTTGGTACTTCAGGGCGACTATGGCTACACCTTC CASGLVLQGDYGYTF
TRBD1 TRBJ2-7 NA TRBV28 TGTGCCAGCAGTGTCGCCTCGGGACAGATATCCTACGAGCAGTACTTC CASSVASGQISYEQYF
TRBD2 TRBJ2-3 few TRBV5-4 TGTGCCAGCAGCCCTACTCCGGGACTAGCAAGAGATACGCAGTATTTT CASSPTPGLARDTQYF
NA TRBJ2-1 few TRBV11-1 TGTGCCAGCAGCTTACGTTCTAGCCTCCTGGCCAATGAGCAGTTCTTC CASSLRSSLLANEQFF
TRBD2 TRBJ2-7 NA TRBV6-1 TGTGCCAGCAGTGAAGCGCTGGCGGGAGGCATCTCCTACGAGCAGTACTTC CASSEALAGGISYEQYF
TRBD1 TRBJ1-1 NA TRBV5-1 TGCGCCAGCAGGCAGGGACAGAGCTTACTGAACACTGAAGCTTTCTTT CASRQGQSLLNTEAFF
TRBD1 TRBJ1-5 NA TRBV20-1 TGCAGTGCTAGTGGCGCCAGGGGGCAGCGTCAGCCCCAGCATTTT CSASGARGQRQPQHF
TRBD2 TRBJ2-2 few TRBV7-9 TGTGCCAGCAGCTTAGTAGCGGGGACCGGGGAGCTGTTTTTT CASSLVAGTGELFF
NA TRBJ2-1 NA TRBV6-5 TGTGCCACCCTCCGGACAGTGTCAACCAATGAGCAGTTCTTC CATLRTVSTNEQFF
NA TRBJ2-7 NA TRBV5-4 TGTGCCAGCAGTCAGGGGCATAAGCGACTGAGCTCCTACGAGCAGTACTTC CASSQGHKRLSSYEQYF
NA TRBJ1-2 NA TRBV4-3 TGCGCCAGCAGCCAAGAAGTGACGCCGGGAGCCTATGGCTACACCTTC CASSQEVTPGAYGYTF
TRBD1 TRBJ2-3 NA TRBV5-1 TGCGCCAGCAGCAGGGGACAGACACTCGCAGATACGCAGTATTTT CASSRGQTLADTQYF
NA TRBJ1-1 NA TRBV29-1 TGCAGCGTTGAGTCCGGCGGGTCTGAAGCTTTCTTT CSVESGGSEAFF
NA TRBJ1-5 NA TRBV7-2 TGTGCCAGCAGCTTAAAGGGGCTCGTGTCTCAGCCCCAGCATTTT CASSLKGLVSQPQHF